This TCR beta chain stems from a study of shared clonotypes between healthy human individuals. Healthy and HIV-negative, the adult donors had no recent acute infections or vaccinations. Each subset's genomic DNA was shared equally among a number of immunoSEQ plates. Method: immunoSEQ multiplex PCR; TCRdb's copy keeps in-frame clones and lacks some. This table holds roughly 1 million clones, approximately 80% found once. Study-level results: The naive CD4 repertoires of a few donors were compared, and about 5% of clonotypes were shared. Lower generation probabilities were found for non-shared clonotypes than for those shared by all four donors.

The length of the CDR3 is 11 residues. The V end lost 4 bases, the J end lost 9 bases, and 5 bases lay between the germline ends. CDR1 SGHRS and CDR2 YFSETQ come from the germline V gene. Of note for this clone: Its antigen remains unknown.

The chain combines TRBV5-1 with TRBJ2-6; no reliable D call. The sample consisted of memory CD4+ T cells from PBMCs. Subset defined: CD45RA-negative fraction. The sequence derives from a man aged 18 to 30 in good health. Some clones in this sample may be carry-over from other donors' samples. DNA of the CDR3: TGCGCCAGCAGCCACGACAACGTCCTGACTTTC. Translated: CASSHDNVLTF. Drawing the rest from reference TRBV5-1 and TRBJ2-6, the complete variable domain is KAGVTQTPRYLIKTRGQQVTLSCSPISGHRSVSWYQQTPGQGLQFLFEYFSETQRNKGNFPGRFSGRQFSNSRSEMNVSTLELGDSALYLCASSHDNVLTFGAGSRLTVL.